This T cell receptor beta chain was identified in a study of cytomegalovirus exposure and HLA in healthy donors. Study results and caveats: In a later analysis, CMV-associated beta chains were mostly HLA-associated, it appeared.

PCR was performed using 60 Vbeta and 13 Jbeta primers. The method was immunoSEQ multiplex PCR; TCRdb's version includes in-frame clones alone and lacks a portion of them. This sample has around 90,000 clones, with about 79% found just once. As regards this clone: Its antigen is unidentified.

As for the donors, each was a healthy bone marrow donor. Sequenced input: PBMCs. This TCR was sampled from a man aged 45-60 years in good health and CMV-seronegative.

The CDR3 spells CAWSHWGGPRAFF. CDR3 DNA: TGTGCCTGGAGCCACTGGGGGGGGCCGAGGGCTTTCTTT. The V call is TRBV30, the J call TRBJ1-1, with a weak D call TRBD1 (6 bases). CDR3 length: 13 residues. Trimming stripped 3 bases from V and 11 bases from J, with 19 bases between. Germline-derived CDR1 and CDR2 are GTSNPN and SVGIG (reference sequence).